The 20 T cell receptor beta chains reported below all come from one sample, sequenced in a study of blood T cell repertoires in COVID-19. Sequencing was performed with immunoSEQ multiplex PCR; in TCRdb, only in-frame clones are kept and a portion is missing. The repertoire consists of 88,000 or so clones, with over 70% occurring once and the leading ten covering about 4.4%. Sequenced sample: peripheral blood. Receptor source: a man in his 60s with acute or convalescent COVID-19.

The J gene is TRBJ2-7, the V gene TRBV6-5; TRBD1 might be the D (5 bases). Germline V lookup: CDR1 MNHEY, CDR2 SVGAGI. The CDR3 contains 13 residues. Trimming took off 5 bases at V and 7 bases at J, with 15 bases between the two ends. The CDR3 loop reads CASSRQSPQEQYF. The CDR3 DNA is TGTGCCAGCAGTAGACAGTCTCCCCAGGAGCAGTACTTC.

The genes are TRBV19 and TRBJ2-3, with D maybe TRBD1 (6 bases). Per the germline V gene, CDR1 is LNHDA and CDR2 is SQIVND (reference sequence). The length of the CDR3 is 16 residues. V lost 6 bases, J lost 0 bases, and 16 bases lay in between. The DNA of the CDR3 is TGTGCCAGTAGCAGGACAGCCGCATCTAGCACAGATACGCAGTATTTT. It translates to CASSRTAASSTDTQYF. Based on the CDR3 plus reference TRBV19 and TRBJ2-3, the full variable domain is DGGITQSPKYLFRKEGQNVTLSCEQNLNHDAMYWYRQDPGQGLRLIYYSQIVNDFQKGDIAEGYSVSREKKESFPLTVTSAQKNPTAFYLCASSRTAASSTDTQYFGPGTRLTVL.

The chain joins TRBV19 to TRBJ1-4; D is possibly TRBD1 (6 bases). The V end lost 7 bases, the J end lost 0 bases, and 18 bases lay between the germline ends. Per germline, CDR1 LNHDA and CDR2 SQIVND (reference sequence). The length of the CDR3 is 17 residues. The CDR3 loop reads CASIREGGKATNEKLFF. The CDR3 region has the DNA TGTGCCAGTATCAGGGAAGGGGGAAAAGCAACTAATGAAAAACTGTTTTTT.

CDR3 coding DNA: TGTGCCACCAGCGGACTCACAGGGGGCGTAACGGAGACCCAGTACTTC. Translation gives CATSGLTGGVTETQYF. This rearrangement joins TRBV15 to TRBJ2-5, with 9 bases aligning to TRBD1. This CDR3 contains 16 residues. Trimming cost V 5 bases and J 5 bases; bases outside gene matches: 12. Germline V gene data show CDR1 as LNHNV and CDR2 as YYDKDF (reference sequence).

This chain uses TRBV14 with TRBJ2-1, with 11 bases lining up with TRBD2. J lost 8 bases, V lost 2 bases, and 5 bases had no gene match. CDR3 length equals 15 residues. Per the germline V gene, CDR1 is SGHDN and CDR2 is FVKESK. CDR3 sequence (DNA): TGTGCCAGCAGCCAAACTAGCGGGAGTATAGATGAGCAGTTCTTC. Its translation: CASSQTSGSIDEQFF.

J is TRBJ2-5 and V is TRBV7-6; 9 bases match TRBD2. Trimming took 3 bases from V and 9 from J; bases not matched to a gene: 11. CDR1 and CDR2 (germline): SGHVS, FNYEAQ. The CDR3 has 15 residues. CDR3 in DNA: TGTGCCAGCAGCTTTTTGGCTAGCGGGGAGGGGGCCCAGTACTTC. As protein: CASSFLASGEGAQYF.

The rearrangement links TRBV23-1 to TRBJ2-7; 7 nucleotides line up with TRBD1. TRBV23-1 counts as an open reading frame of uncertain function. This CDR3 comprises 16 residues. V was clipped by 0 bases and J by 6 bases; unmatched bases: 11. This chain's CDR3 is CASSQSTGVGYCEQYF. The CDR3 DNA reads TGCGCCAGCAGTCAATCCACAGGGGTTGGTTACTGCGAGCAGTACTTC.

This clone was seen once. CDR3 sequence: CAIPRDSTNYGYTF. The CDR3 DNA reads TGTGCCATACCGAGGGACAGCACTAACTATGGCTACACCTTC. The V call is TRBV10-3, the J call TRBJ1-2, with 7 bases aligning to TRBD1. CDR1 ENHRY and CDR2 SYGVKD come from the germline V gene. The CDR3 spans 14 residues. The J segment lost 0 bases and the V segment lost 9 bases, leaving 7 bases of the junction unmatched.

The gene calls are TRBV2 and TRBJ2-2; D uncertain. Trimming removed 7 bases from V and 4 bases from J, with 13 bases in between. The CDR3 consists of 14 residues. Germline CDR1 and CDR2: SNHLY and FYNNEI. DNA of the CDR3: TGTGCCAGCAACCCGGCTGGGCCCACCGGGGAGCTGTTTTTT. Translated: CASNPAGPTGELFF. Drawing the rest from reference TRBV2 and TRBJ2-2, the complete variable domain is EPEVTQTPSHQVTQMGQEVILRCVPISNHLYFYWYRQILGQKVEFLVSFYNNEISEKSEIFDDQFSVERPDGSNFTLKIRSTKLEDSAMYFCASNPAGPTGELFFGEGSRLTVL.

Turning to this clone: One end of the junction does not line up with germline, which may come from a read error. The V and J genes are TRBV15 and TRBJ2-5, with 7 bases that match TRBD1. This CDR3 has 12 residues. The V gene's germline CDR1 is LNHNV and CDR2 YYDKDF (reference sequence). The CDR3 here is CATSRDQQGSHF. In nucleotides, the CDR3 is TGTGCCACCAGCAGAGATCAACAGGGGAGTCACTTC.

This clone came up a few times. V usage is TRBV2 and J usage is TRBJ1-4; D is uncertain. Trimming took off 3 bases at V and 5 bases at J, with 10 bases between the two ends. The germline CDR1 and CDR2 sequences are SNHLY and FYNNEI. The CDR3 sequence is 14 residues long. In DNA form, the CDR3 reads TGTGCCAGCAGTGATCAGTTAAGAAATGAAAAACTGTTTTTT. As protein: CASSDQLRNEKLFF.

The chain carries TRBV3-1 (or the pseudogene TRBV3-2) and TRBJ1-4; 7 nucleotides match TRBD1. The CDR3 sequence is 14 residues long. The trim removed 4 bases at V and 5 bases at J, leaving 4 bases unmatched. Germline CDR1 reads LGHDT; CDR2 reads YNNKEL (reference sequence). The CDR3 nucleotides are TGTGCCAGCAGCCGCGGGACAGAGAATGAAAAACTGTTTTTT. This codes for CASSRGTENEKLFF.

The J gene is TRBJ2-1, the V gene TRBV15; TRBD1 is a possible D gene (6 bases). The CDR3 loop spans 14 amino acids. The V end was cut by 4 bases, the J end by 10 bases, with 17 bases between. Germline assignment: CDR1 LNHNV and CDR2 YYDKDF (reference sequence). The DNA of the CDR3 is TGTGCCACCAGCACAAGGACAGCGTGGGCGGAGCAGTTCTTC. Encoded protein: CATSTRTAWAEQFF.

The genes are TRBV27 and TRBJ2-5, with 9 bases that match TRBD1. The germline V gene has CDR1 MNHEY and CDR2 SMNVEV (reference sequence). There are 13 residues in the CDR3. V dropped 8 bases and J dropped 5; count of bases not matched to a gene: 6. Here the CDR3 reads CASRVQGAETQYF. CDR3 DNA: TGTGCCAGCCGAGTACAGGGGGCTGAGACCCAGTACTTC.

DNA for the CDR3: TGTGCCAGCAGCCCAGGACTAGCCAACTCTGGGGCCAACGTCCTGACTTTC. The encoded protein is CASSPGLANSGANVLTF. V and J are TRBV7-6 and TRBJ2-6, with 8 bases identical to TRBD2. J lost 0 bases, V lost 5 bases, and 6 bases had no gene match. The CDR3 covers 17 residues. Per the germline V gene, CDR1 is SGHVS and CDR2 is FNYEAQ.

This clone has just a few counts. V is TRBV5-6 and J is TRBJ2-7; tentatively, D is TRBD1 (6 bases). This CDR3 has 13 amino acids. In germline, CDR1 is SGHDT, CDR2 YYEEEE. V gave up 0 bases and J gave up 3 bases, with 7 bases separating them. CDR3 protein: CASSLVRGYEQYF. The CDR3 DNA reads as TGTGCCAGCAGCTTGGTCAGGGGCTACGAGCAGTACTTC.

This clone showed up just once. The V and J genes are TRBV4-3 and TRBJ2-1; a possible D gene is TRBD1 (6 bases). V lost 5 bases and J lost 6, with 20 bases in between. The CDR3 spans 16 residues. The germline CDR1 and CDR2 sequences are LGHNA and YSLEER. The CDR3 region is CASSVQPRGLFNEQFF. CDR3 nucleotides: TGCGCCAGCAGCGTTCAGCCCAGGGGCCTGTTCAATGAGCAGTTCTTC.

The V and J genes are TRBV13 and TRBJ1-1; TRBD1 is a possible D gene (5 bases). Trimming stripped 0 bases from V and 4 bases from J, with 15 bases between. Germline CDR1 reads PRHDT; CDR2 reads FYEKMQ (reference sequence). The CDR3 is 16 residues long. The CDR3 here is CASSLGGQGAGTEAFF. Here the CDR3 DNA reads TGTGCCAGCAGCTTAGGCGGGCAGGGAGCGGGCACTGAAGCTTTCTTT. The full variable domain, rest sourced from reference TRBV13 and TRBJ1-1, is AAGVIQSPRHLIKEKRETATLKCYPIPRHDTVYWYQQGPGQDPQFLISFYEKMQSDKGSIPDRFSAQQFSDYHSELNMSSLELGDSALYFCASSLGGQGAGTEAFFGQGTRLTVV.

The rearrangement uses TRBV7-2 and TRBJ2-7; 7 nucleotides match TRBD1. This CDR3 comprises 16 residues. V shed 5 bases and J 3 bases; nucleotides not matched to a gene: 13. Per the germline V gene, CDR1 is SGHTA and CDR2 is FQGNSA. CDR3 protein: CASSARDREEVYEQYF. In DNA, the CDR3 is TGTGCCAGCAGCGCGCGAGACAGGGAAGAAGTCTACGAGCAGTACTTC.

This clone was detected once. The V and J genes are TRBV5-1 and TRBJ2-2; 8 bases align to TRBD2. CDR1 is SGHRS and CDR2 is YFSETQ in the germline V gene. The CDR3 contains 15 residues. Trimming at V came to 4 bases and at J to 1 base, leaving 3 bases not matched to a gene. In DNA, the CDR3 is TGCGCCAGCAGCATGGGACTAGAGAACACCGGGGAGCTGTTTTTT. It yields the protein CASSMGLENTGELFF.